Detailed here is one T cell receptor beta chain. This sample stems from a study of T cell changes during pregnancy in multiple sclerosis. TCRdb's table, derived via immunoSEQ multiplex PCR, lists solely in-frame clones and lacks some. This sample has some 97,000 clones, with 90% to 95% found just once. The sequence was obtained from a female donor with multiple sclerosis, enrolled in a pregnancy study. Sequenced here: peripheral blood, sampled in the second trimester of pregnancy.

DNA of the CDR3: TGTGCCAGCAGCTTACCCACTAGCGGGGGGGCCCAAGATACGCAGTATTTT. This encodes CASSLPTSGGAQDTQYF. The chain has TRBV7-3 and TRBJ2-3; TRBD2 agrees at 13 bases. After removal of 2 bases from V and 5 bases from J, the junction contained 7 bases not matched to a gene. The CDR3 is 17 amino acids. The germline gives CDR1 SGHTA, CDR2 FQGTGA.